This is a list of T cell receptor beta chains from one sample in a study of CD8+ T cells in alopecia areata. Measured with immunoSEQ multiplex PCR; TCRdb has only the in-frame clones, and not every one. The sample yields hundreds of thousands of clones, around three fifths seen once. The specimen comprised CD4+ T cells sorted from blood, sampled around week 54, from a patient treated with tofacitinib. All receptors derive from a human donor with alopecia areata. The CDR3 runs from the conserved cysteine through the conserved F or W. D genes are given only for firm matches. The size entry is marked missing in some rows and otherwise reads once, few, many or a size class.

clone_size j_call v_call d_call cdr3_aa cdr3_nt
- TRBJ2-2 TRBV7-3 TRBD2 CASSLSGTSRGELFF TGTGCCAGCAGCCTATCCGGGACTAGCCGCGGGGAGCTGTTTTTT
few TRBJ1-2 TRBV29-1 - CSAGESGYTF TGCAGCGCAGGGGAGTCTGGCTACACCTTC
- TRBJ2-5 TRBV7-2 TRBD2 CASSLKRGETQYF TGTGCCAGCAGCTTAAAGCGGGGGGAAACCCAGTACTTC
- TRBJ2-1 TRBV4-2 - CASSQVIQGSDNEQFF TGTGCCAGCAGCCAAGTCATCCAGGGGTCAGACAATGAGCAGTTCTTC
- TRBJ1-6 TRBV5-6 - CASSLLGPNSPLHF TGTGCCAGCAGCTTGCTCGGGCCGAATTCACCCCTCCACTTT
- TRBJ2-7 TRBV19 - CASRNGQASSYEQYF TGTGCCAGTAGAAATGGGCAGGCCTCCTCCTACGAGCAGTACTTC
- TRBJ2-3 TRBV29-1 TRBD1 CSVTGVLITDTQYF TGCAGCGTTACAGGGGTCCTTATCACAGATACGCAGTATTTT
few TRBJ1-6 TRBV30 - CAWTAVRNSPLHF TGTGCCTGGACGGCAGTCCGAAATTCACCCCTCCACTTT
- TRBJ2-7 TRBV5-1 - CASSTTSGAYEQYF TGCGCCAGCAGCACAACTTCAGGGGCCTACGAGCAGTACTTC
- TRBJ2-7 TRBV30 - CASRVNSYEQYF TGTGCCTCCCGAGTAAACTCCTACGAGCAGTACTTC
- TRBJ2-3 TRBV27 TRBD1 CATSGMWQGADTQYF TGTGCCACCAGTGGAATGTGGCAGGGGGCAGATACGCAGTATTTT
- TRBJ2-1 TRBV29-1 TRBD2 CSFLGTSGGRSSYNEQFF TGCAGCTTCCTAGGGACTAGCGGGGGCCGAAGCTCCTACAATGAGCAGTTCTTC
few TRBJ2-5 TRBV7-2 - CASNSQGRETQYF TGTGCCAGCAATTCCCAGGGGCGAGAGACCCAGTACTTC
few TRBJ2-7 TRBV27 - CASSWGRGVLTHEQYF TGTGCCAGCAGTTGGGGGCGCGGGGTCCTTACCCACGAGCAGTACTTC
few TRBJ2-3 TRBV30 TRBD2 CASNFGAGGPRDTQYF TGTGCCTCCAACTTTGGAGCGGGGGGGCCAAGAGATACGCAGTATTTT
- TRBJ1-2 TRBV29-1 - CSVEETSNGYTF TGCAGCGTTGAAGAGACGTCGAATGGCTACACCTTC
- TRBJ2-1 TRBV6-6 - CASTLTGSRFSEQFF TGTGCCAGCACCCTTACAGGGTCTCGGTTCAGCGAGCAGTTCTTC
once TRBJ2-2 TRBV4-2 - CASSQDAGGGHGELFF TGTGCCAGCAGCCAAGATGCGGGCGGGGGCCACGGGGAGCTGTTTTTT